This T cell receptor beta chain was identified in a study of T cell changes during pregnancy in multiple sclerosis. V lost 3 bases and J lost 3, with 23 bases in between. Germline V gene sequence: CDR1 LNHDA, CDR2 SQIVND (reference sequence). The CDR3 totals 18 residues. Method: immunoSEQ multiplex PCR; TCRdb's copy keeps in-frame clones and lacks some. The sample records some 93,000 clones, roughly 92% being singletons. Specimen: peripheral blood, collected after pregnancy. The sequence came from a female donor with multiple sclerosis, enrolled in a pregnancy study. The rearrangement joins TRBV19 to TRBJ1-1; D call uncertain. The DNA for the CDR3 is TGTGCCAGTAGTATTCGTAGTAGGGAGTGGGAGAAGGACACTGAAGCTTTCTTT. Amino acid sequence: CASSIRSREWEKDTEAFF.